This entry features one T cell receptor beta chain sequence. Sequenced by immunoSEQ multiplex PCR; TCRdb stores in-frame clones only, minus some. The sample shows about 440,000 clones, about 90% of them seen only once. The treatment here: about 20 received Ad26.COV2.S at low or high dose, single or two shots; several received placebo; per-sample allocation not given. It was on day 63 after the first vaccine or placebo injection that samples were taken. Donation was by an adult aged 18-55 years who was in Boston. The CDR3 is made up of 13 amino acids. V was cut by 1 base and J by 6 bases, with 7 bases left in between. This specimen belongs to a study of Ad26.COV2.S vaccination and SARS-CoV-2 variants.

The gene calls are TRBV12-3 or TRBV12-4 and TRBJ2-1; D unclear. The receptor's source is a person between 18 and 65 years old who received the Ad26.COV2.S COVID-19 vaccine or a placebo. The material sequenced was peripheral blood, taken in a trial of Ad26.COV2.S vaccine versus placebo. The CDR3 sequence: CASSLGRINEQFF. CDR3 DNA: TGTGCCAGCAGTTTAGGCAGGATCAATGAGCAGTTCTTC.